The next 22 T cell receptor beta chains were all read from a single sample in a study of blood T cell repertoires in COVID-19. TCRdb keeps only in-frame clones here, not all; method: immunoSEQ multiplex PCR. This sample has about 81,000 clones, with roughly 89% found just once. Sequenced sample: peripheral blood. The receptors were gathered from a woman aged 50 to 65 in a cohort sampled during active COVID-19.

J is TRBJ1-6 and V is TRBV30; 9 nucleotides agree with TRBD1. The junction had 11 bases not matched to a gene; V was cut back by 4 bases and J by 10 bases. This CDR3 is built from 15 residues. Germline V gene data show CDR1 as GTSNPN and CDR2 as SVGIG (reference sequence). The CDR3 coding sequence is TGTGCCTGGACCCATCAACAGGGGGCAAAATCACCCCTCCACTTT. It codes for CAWTHQQGAKSPLHF.

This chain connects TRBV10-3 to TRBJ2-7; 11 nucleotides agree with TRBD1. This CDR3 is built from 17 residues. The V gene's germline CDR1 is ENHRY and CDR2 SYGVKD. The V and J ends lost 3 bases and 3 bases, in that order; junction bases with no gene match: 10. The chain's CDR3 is CAISDPGTGGRYYEQYF. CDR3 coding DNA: TGTGCCATCAGTGACCCCGGGACAGGGGGGAGATACTACGAGCAGTACTTC.

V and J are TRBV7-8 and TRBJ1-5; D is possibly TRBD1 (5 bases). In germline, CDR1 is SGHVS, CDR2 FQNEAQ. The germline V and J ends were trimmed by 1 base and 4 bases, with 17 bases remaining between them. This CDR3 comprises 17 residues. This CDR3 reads CASSLVVWQGSNQPQHF. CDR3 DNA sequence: TGTGCCAGCAGCTTAGTGGTCTGGCAGGGCTCGAATCAGCCCCAGCATTTT.

CDR3 amino acids: CASSPSPATGGYTGELFF. The CDR3 region has the DNA TGTGCCAGCTCACCATCCCCCGCGACAGGGGGTTACACCGGGGAGCTGTTTTTT. The chain links TRBV18 to TRBJ2-2, with 9 nucleotides matching TRBD1. The CDR3 consists of 18 residues. V was pared by 2 bases and J by 3 bases, with 10 bases of the junction left unmatched. CDR1 and CDR2 (germline): KGHSH, LQKENI.

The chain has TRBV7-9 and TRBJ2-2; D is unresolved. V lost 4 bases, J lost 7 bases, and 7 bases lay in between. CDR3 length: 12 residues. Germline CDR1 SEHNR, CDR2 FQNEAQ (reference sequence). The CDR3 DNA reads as TGTGCCAGCAGCTCCCCGGGCGGGGAGCTGTTTTTT. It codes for CASSSPGGELFF.

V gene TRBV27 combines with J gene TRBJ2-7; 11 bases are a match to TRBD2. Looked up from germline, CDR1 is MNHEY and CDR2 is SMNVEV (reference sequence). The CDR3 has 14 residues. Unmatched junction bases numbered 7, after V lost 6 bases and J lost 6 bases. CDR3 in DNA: TGTGCCAGCAGACTAGCGGGAGTCCCATCCGAGCAGTACTTC. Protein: CASRLAGVPSEQYF.

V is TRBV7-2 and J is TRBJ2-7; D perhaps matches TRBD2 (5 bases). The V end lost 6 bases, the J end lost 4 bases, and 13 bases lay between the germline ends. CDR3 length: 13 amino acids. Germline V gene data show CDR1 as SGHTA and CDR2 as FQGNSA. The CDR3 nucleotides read TGTGCCAGCAGGCTAGCCCTCCTGTACGAGCAGTACTTC. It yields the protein CASRLALLYEQYF.

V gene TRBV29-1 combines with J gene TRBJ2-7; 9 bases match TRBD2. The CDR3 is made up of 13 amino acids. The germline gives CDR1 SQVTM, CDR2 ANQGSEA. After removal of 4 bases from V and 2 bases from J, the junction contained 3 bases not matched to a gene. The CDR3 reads CSVVLAGTYEQYF. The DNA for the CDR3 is TGCAGCGTTGTTCTAGCGGGAACCTACGAGCAGTACTTC.

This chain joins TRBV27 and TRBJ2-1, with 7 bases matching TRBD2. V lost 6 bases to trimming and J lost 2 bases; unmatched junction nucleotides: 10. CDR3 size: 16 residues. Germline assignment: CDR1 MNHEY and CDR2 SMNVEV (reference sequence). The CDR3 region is CASSFDRAGTYNEQFF. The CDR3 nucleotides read TGTGCCAGCAGCTTCGACCGAGCGGGGACCTACAATGAGCAGTTCTTC.

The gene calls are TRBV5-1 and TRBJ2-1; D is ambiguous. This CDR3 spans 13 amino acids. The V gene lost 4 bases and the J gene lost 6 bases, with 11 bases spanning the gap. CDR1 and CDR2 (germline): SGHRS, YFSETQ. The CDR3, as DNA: TGCGCCAGCAGCCTAGACTCCCTCAATGAGCAGTTCTTC. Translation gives CASSLDSLNEQFF.

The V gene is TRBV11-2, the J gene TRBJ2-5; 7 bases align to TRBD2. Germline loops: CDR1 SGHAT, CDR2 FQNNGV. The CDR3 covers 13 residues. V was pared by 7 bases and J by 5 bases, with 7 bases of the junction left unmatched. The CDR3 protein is CASMLAGVETQYF. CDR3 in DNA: TGTGCCAGCATGCTGGCGGGAGTGGAGACCCAGTACTTC.

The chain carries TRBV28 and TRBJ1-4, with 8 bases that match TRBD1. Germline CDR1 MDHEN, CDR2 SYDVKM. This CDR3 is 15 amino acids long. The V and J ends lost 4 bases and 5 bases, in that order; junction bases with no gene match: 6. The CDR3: CASSSTGAANEKLFF. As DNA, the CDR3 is TGTGCCAGCAGTTCGACAGGGGCCGCGAATGAAAAACTGTTTTTT.

CDR3 nucleotide sequence: TGCGCCAGCAGCGGGACAGGGGGTCGGGGAGAGACCCAGTACTTC. It encodes CASSGTGGRGETQYF. The chain has TRBV5-1 and TRBJ2-5; 11 nucleotides match TRBD1. V shed 4 bases, J shed 4 bases, and the junction held 6 bases outside the gene matches. Germline values: CDR1 SGHRS, CDR2 YFSETQ. CDR3 size: 15 residues.

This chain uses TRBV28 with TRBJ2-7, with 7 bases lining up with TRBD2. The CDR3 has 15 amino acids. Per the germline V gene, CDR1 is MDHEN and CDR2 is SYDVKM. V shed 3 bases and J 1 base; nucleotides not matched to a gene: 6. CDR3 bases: TGTGCCAGCAGTTTCCAGCGGGGATATTCCTACGAGCAGTACTTC. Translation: CASSFQRGYSYEQYF.

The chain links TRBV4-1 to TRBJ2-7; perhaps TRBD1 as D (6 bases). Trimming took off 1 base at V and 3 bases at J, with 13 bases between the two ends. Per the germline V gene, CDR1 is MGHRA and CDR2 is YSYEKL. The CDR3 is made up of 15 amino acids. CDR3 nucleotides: TGCGCCAGCAGCCAAGCTCAGACAGGAGTCTACGAGCAGTACTTC. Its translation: CASSQAQTGVYEQYF.

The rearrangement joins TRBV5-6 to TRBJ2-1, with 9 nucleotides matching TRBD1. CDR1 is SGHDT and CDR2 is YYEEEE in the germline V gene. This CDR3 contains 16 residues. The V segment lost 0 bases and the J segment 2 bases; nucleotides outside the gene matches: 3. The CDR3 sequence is CASSLAGTGTYNEQFF. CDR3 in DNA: TGTGCCAGCAGCTTGGCCGGGACAGGGACCTACAATGAGCAGTTCTTC.

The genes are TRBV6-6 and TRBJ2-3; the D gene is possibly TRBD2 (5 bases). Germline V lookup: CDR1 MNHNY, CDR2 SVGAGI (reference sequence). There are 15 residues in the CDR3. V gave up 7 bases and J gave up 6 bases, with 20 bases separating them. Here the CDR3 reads CASTSRDHPPDTQYF. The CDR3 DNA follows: TGTGCCAGCACCAGCCGGGATCATCCTCCGGATACGCAGTATTTT.

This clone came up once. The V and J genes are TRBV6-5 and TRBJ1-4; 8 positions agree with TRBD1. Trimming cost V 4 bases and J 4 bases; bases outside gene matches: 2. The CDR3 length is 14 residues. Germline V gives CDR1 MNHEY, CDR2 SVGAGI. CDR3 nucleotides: TGTGCCAGCAGTTGGGGACAGGATAATGAAAAACTGTTTTTT. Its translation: CASSWGQDNEKLFF.

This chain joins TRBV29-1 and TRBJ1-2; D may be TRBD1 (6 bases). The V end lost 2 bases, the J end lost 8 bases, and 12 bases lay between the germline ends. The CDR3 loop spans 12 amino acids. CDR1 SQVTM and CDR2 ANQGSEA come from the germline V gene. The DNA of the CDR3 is TGCAGCGTTGAAATACCAGGGGCGGGCTACACCTTC. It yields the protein CSVEIPGAGYTF.

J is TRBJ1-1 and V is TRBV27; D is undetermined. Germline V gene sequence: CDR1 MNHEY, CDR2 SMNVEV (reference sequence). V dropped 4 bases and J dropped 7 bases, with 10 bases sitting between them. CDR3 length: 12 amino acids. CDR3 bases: TGTGCCAGCAGTTCTTCCTCCGGTGAAGCTTTCTTT. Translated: CASSSSSGEAFF.

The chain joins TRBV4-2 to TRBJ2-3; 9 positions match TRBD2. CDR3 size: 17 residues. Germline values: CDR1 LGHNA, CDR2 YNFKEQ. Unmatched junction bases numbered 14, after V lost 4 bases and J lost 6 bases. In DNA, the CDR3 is TGTGCCAGCAGCCTCTTGGGGGACGGACTAGCGTACGATACGCAGTATTTT. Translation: CASSLLGDGLAYDTQYF.

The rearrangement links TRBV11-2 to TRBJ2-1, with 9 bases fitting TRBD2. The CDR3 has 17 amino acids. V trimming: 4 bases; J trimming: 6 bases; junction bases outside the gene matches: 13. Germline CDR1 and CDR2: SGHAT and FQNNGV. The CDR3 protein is CASSSQAGGGVLNEQFF. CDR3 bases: TGTGCCAGCAGCTCCCAGGCGGGCGGGGGGGTACTCAATGAGCAGTTCTTC.